What follows are 3 T cell receptor beta chains derived from one specimen sequenced in a study of T cells after yellow fever vaccination. MiXCR, run by TCRdb on the 5' RACE reads, gives a single entry per CDR3 protein. Of some 350,000 distinct CDR3 sequences in the sample, about 4% are singletons; the top ten hold about 24%. The input for sequencing was PBMCs, taken 5 days after the yellow fever booster vaccination. These receptors came from a man younger than 30 who received the YFV17D yellow fever vaccine.

This clonotype has a handful of counts. V gene TRBV7-2 combines with J gene TRBJ2-7; perhaps TRBD2 as D (6 bases). Germline values: CDR1 SGHTA, CDR2 FQGNSA. The CDR3 has 13 amino acids. The V and J ends lost 5 bases and 7 bases respectively, with 15 bases between them. CDR3 sequence reads: CASSDGLNEEQYV. The CDR3, as DNA: TGTGCCAGCAGCGACGGACTAAATGAAGAGCAGTACGTC.

The chain recombines TRBV10-1 with TRBJ1-5; no clear D gene. Per germline, CDR1 WNHNN and CDR2 SYGVQD (reference sequence). This CDR3 is 13 amino acids long. Trimming removed 5 bases from V and 8 bases from J, with 13 bases in between. CDR3 DNA sequence: TGCGCCAGCAGTCTGTCAGGCCGGGAGCCCCAGCATTTT. This encodes CASSLSGREPQHF.

The chain uses TRBV20-1 and TRBJ2-7; 9 bases fit TRBD2. Per the germline V gene, CDR1 is DFQATT and CDR2 is SNEGSKA (reference sequence). With V trimmed by 2 bases and J by 4 bases, 15 bases remained unmatched. There are 17 residues in the CDR3. The CDR3 loop is CSARSPGLAGTSYEQYF. In DNA, the CDR3 is TGCAGTGCTAGATCCCCGGGGCTAGCGGGAACCTCTTACGAGCAGTACTTC.